Following are 3 T cell receptor beta chains from one sample sequenced in a study of blood T cell repertoires in COVID-19. The method was immunoSEQ multiplex PCR; TCRdb's version includes in-frame clones alone and lacks a portion of them. The sample shows around 220,000 clones, roughly 82% of them seen only once. The sequenced sample consisted of peripheral blood. These receptors were taken from a woman over 75 with active or convalescent COVID-19.

This clone was observed a few times. This chain joins TRBV5-6 and TRBJ2-1; TRBD2 agrees at 7 bases. V trimming: 4 bases; J trimming: 7 bases; junction bases outside the gene matches: 17. CDR1 SGHDT and CDR2 YYEEEE come from the germline V gene. The CDR3 runs to 17 residues. DNA of the CDR3: TGTGCCAGCAGCACGACGAGGGCTAGCGGAGGCGGGAATGAGCAGTTCTTC. Translation: CASSTTRASGGGNEQFF.

This clone has ten or more counts. The CDR3 here is CASSLWQEIGAEAFF. The DNA for the CDR3 is TGTGCCAGCAGTTTATGGCAGGAGATAGGGGCTGAAGCTTTCTTT. This rearrangement joins TRBV28 to TRBJ1-1, with D perhaps matching TRBD1 (5 bases). This CDR3 has 15 amino acids. Between the trimmed V and J ends, which lost 0 bases and 6 bases, there was a span of 14 bases. The germline V gene encodes CDR1 MDHEN and CDR2 SYDVKM.

The chain has TRBV6-5 and TRBJ2-7, with a tentative D call TRBD1 (6 bases). Germline V gene data show CDR1 as MNHEY and CDR2 as SVGAGI. There are 14 residues in the CDR3. Trimming pared 1 base from V and 0 bases from J, leaving 7 bases between. The CDR3 protein is CASSYYRDSYEQYF. The DNA of the CDR3 is TGTGCCAGCAGTTACTACAGGGACTCCTACGAGCAGTACTTC.